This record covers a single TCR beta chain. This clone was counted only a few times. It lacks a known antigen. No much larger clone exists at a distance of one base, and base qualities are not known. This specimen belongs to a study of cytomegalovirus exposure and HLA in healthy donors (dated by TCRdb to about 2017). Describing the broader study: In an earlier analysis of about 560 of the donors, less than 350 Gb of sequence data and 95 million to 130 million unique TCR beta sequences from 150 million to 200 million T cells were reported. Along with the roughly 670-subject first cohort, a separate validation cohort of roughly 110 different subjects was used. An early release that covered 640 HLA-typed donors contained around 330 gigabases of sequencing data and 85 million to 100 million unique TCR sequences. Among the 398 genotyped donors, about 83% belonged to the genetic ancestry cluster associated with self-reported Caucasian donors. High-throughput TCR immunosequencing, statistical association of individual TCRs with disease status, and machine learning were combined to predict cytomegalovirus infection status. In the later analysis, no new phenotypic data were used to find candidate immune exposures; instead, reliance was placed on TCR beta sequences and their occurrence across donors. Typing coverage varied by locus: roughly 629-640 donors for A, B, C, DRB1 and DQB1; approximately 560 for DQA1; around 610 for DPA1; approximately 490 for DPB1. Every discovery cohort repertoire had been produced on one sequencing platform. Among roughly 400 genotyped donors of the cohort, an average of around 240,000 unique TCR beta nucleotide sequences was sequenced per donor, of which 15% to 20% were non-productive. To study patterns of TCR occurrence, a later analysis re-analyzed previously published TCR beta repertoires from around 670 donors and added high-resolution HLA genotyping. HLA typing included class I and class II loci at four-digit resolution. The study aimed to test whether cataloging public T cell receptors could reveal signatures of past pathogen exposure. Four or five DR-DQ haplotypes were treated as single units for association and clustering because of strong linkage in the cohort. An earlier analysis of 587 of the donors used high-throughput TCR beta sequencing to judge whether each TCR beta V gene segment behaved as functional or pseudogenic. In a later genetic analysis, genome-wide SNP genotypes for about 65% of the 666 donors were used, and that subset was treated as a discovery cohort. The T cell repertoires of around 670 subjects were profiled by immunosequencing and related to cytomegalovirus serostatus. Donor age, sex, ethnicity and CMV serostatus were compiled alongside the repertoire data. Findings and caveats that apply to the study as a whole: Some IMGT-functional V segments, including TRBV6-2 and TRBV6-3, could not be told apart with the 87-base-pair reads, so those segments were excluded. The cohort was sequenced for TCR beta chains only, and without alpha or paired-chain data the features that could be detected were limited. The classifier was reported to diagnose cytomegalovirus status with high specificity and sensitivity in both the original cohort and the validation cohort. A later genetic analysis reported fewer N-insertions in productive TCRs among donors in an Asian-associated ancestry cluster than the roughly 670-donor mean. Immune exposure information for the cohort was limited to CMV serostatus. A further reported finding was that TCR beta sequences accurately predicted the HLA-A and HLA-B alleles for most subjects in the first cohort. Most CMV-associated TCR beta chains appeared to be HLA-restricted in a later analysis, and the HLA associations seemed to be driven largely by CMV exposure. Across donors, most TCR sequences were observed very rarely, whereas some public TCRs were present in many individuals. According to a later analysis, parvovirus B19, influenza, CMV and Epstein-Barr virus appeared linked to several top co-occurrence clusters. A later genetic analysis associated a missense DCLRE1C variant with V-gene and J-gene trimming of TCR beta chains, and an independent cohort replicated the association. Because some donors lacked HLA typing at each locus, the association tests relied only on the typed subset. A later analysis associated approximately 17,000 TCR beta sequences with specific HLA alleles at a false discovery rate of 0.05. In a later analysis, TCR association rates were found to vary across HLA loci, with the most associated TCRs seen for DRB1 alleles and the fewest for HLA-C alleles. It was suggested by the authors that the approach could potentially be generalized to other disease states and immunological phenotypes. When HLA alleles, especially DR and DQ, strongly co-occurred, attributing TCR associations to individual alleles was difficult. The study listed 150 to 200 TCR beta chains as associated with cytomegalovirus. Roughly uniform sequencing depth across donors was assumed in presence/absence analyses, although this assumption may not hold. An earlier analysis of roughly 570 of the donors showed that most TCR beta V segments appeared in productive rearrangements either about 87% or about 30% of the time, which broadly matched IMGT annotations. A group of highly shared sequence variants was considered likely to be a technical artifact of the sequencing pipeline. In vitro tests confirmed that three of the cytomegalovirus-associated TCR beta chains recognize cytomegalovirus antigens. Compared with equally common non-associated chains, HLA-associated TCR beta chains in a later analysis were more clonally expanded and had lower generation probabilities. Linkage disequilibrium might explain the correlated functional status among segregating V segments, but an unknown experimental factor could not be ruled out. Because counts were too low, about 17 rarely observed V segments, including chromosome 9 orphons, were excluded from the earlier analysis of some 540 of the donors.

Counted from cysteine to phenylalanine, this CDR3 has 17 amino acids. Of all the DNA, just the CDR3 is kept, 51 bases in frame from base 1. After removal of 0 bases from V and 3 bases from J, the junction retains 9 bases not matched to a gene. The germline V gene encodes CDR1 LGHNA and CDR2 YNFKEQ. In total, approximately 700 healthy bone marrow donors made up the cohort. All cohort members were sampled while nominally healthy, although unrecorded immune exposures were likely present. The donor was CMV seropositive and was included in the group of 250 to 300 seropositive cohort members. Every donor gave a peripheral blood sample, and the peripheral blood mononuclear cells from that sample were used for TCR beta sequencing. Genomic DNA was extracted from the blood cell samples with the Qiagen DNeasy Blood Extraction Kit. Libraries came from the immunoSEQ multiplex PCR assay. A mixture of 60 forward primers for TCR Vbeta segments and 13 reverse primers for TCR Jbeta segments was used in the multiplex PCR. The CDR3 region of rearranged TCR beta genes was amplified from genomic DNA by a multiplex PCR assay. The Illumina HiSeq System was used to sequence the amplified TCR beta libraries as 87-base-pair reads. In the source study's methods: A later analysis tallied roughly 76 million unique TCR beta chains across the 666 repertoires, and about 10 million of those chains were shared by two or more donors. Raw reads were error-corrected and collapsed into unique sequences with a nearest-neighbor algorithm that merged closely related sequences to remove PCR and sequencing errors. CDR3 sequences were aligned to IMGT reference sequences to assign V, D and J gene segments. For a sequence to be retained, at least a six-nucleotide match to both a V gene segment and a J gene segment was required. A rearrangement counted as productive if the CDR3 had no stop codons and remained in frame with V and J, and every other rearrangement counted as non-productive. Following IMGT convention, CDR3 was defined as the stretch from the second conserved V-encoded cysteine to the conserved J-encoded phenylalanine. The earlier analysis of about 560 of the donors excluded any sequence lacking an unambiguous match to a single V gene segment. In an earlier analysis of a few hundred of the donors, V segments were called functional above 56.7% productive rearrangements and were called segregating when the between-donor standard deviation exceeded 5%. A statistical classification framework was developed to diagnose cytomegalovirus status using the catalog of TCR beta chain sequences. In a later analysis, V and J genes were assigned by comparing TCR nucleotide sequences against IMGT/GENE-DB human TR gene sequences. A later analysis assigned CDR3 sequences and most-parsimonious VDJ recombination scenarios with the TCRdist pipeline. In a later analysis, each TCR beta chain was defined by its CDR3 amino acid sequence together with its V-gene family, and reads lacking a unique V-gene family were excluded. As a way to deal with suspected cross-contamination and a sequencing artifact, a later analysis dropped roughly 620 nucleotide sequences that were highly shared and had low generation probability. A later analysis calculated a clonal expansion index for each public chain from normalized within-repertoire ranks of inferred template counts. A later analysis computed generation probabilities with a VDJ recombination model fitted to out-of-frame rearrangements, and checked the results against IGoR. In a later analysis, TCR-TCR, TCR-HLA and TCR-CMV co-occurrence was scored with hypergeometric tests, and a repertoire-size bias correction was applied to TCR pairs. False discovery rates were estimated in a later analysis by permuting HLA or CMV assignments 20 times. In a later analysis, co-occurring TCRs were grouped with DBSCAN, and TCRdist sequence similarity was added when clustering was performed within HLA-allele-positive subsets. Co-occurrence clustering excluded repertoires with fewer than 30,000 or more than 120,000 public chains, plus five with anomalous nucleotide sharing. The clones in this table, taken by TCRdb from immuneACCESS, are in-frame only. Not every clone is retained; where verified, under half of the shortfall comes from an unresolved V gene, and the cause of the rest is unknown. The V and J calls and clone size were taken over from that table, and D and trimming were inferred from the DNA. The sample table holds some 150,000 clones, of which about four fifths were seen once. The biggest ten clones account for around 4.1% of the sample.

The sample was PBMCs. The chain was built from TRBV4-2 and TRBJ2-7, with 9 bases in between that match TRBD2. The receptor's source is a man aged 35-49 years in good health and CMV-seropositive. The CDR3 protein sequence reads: CASSQDDLLAGLYEQYF. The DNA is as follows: TGTGCCAGCAGCCAAGATGACCTTCTAGCGGGACTCTACGAGCAGTACTTC.